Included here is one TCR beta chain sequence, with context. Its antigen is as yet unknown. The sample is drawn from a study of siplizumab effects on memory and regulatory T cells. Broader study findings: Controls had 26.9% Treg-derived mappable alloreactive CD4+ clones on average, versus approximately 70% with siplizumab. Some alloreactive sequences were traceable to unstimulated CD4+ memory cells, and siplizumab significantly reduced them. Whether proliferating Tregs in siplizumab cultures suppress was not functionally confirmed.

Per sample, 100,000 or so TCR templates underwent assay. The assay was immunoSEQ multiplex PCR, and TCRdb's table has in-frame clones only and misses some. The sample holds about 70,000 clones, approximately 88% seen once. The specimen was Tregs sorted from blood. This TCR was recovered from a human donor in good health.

The CDR3 sequence is CASSNTGFGQPQHF. CDR3 sequence (DNA): TGTGCCAGTAGTAACACAGGGTTTGGTCAGCCCCAGCATTTT. V and J are TRBV19 and TRBJ1-5; maybe TRBD1 (6 bases). This CDR3 is 14 amino acids long. V was cut by 4 bases and J by 6 bases, with 13 bases left in between. Germline V lookup: CDR1 LNHDA, CDR2 SQIVND (reference sequence).